Below, 14 T cell receptor beta chains from the same sample are listed, as sequenced in a study of CD8+CD57+ T cells in acquired aplastic anemia (dated by TCRdb to the late 2010s). TCRdb shows the sequencer as Illumina HiSeq 2000. Genomic DNA was used as template for profiling of TCR beta VDJ combinations and CDR3 sequences. The public reads were reanalyzed by TCRdb: fastp trimming at Q25, MiXCR alignment, in-frame beta chains only. Each record represents a unique CDR3 protein, reported with the most common genes and DNA among its rows. The sample table contains about 210,000 distinct CDR3 sequences; only one count was recorded for over 55% of them. The ten top clones hold approximately 30% of the sample. Sequenced material: sorted CD4+, CD8+, or CD8+CD57+ T cells (not recorded which) from PBMCs. Source of these receptors: a human donor in good health.

This clonotype showed up just once. The rearrangement uses TRBV2 and TRBJ2-3; 11 nucleotides match TRBD2. The V segment lost 8 bases and the J segment 4 bases; nucleotides outside the gene matches: 5. The CDR3 has 14 residues. Germline V gives CDR1 SNHLY, CDR2 FYNNEI. CDR3 protein: CASATSGNSDTQYF. The CDR3 nucleotides are TGTGCCAGCGCGACTAGCGGGAATTCAGATACGCAGTATTTT.

This clonotype came up once. The chain carries TRBV10-3 and TRBJ1-3, with 7 bases that match TRBD1. The V gene's germline CDR1 is ENHRY and CDR2 SYGVKD. V lost 4 bases to trimming and J lost 4 bases; unmatched junction nucleotides: 4. The CDR3 extends over 14 amino acids. CDR3 region: CAISAQGVGNTIYF. The CDR3 DNA sequence: TGTGCCATCAGTGCTCAGGGGGTCGGAAACACCATATATTTT.

This clonotype is a singleton in its sample. This chain links TRBV20-1 with TRBJ2-7; 7 bases agree with TRBD2. Germline lookup yields CDR1 DFQATT and CDR2 SNEGSKA (reference sequence). J was trimmed by 4 bases and V by 8 bases; bases with no gene match: 11. The CDR3 sequence is 13 residues long. CDR3: CSSPGGSRYEQYF. DNA of the CDR3: TGCAGTTCCCCCGGCGGGAGTAGGTACGAGCAGTACTTC.

Points on this clonotype: Compared with germline, one end of the junction differs, possibly owing to a read error. This chain uses TRBV29-1 with TRBJ2-1; the D is unclear. The CDR3 consists of 12 residues. Germline loops: CDR1 SQVTM, CDR2 ANQGSEA. Here the CDR3 reads CGVEVVFGEQFF. CDR3 nucleotides: TGCGGCGTTGAAGTCGTCTTCGGTGAGCAGTTCTTC.

This clonotype appeared a few times. The chain employs TRBV28 and TRBJ2-1, with 9 nucleotides matching TRBD2. CDR1 and CDR2 (germline): MDHEN, SYDVKM. The CDR3 sequence is 17 residues long. Trimming took 4 bases from V and 8 from J; bases not matched to a gene: 15. Here the CDR3 reads CASSSTLRGRAGDEQFF. The CDR3, as DNA: TGTGCCAGCAGTTCGACCCTACGCGGGAGGGCCGGTGATGAGCAGTTCTTC.

The chain combines TRBV7-2 with TRBJ1-5; D possibly corresponds to TRBD1 (6 bases). The CDR3 length is 15 residues. V dropped 3 bases and J dropped 0 bases, with 9 bases sitting between them. CDR1 and CDR2 (germline): SGHTA, FQGNSA. In nucleotides, the CDR3 is TGTGCCAGCAGCTTGGGGGGGCTTAGCAATCAGCCCCAGCATTTT. Protein sequence: CASSLGGLSNQPQHF.

The chain uses TRBV20-1 and TRBJ2-6; possible D gene TRBD2, 5 bases. The CDR3 sequence is 14 residues long. V was cut by 6 bases and J by 0 bases, with 9 bases left in between. From germline, CDR1 is DFQATT and CDR2 SNEGSKA (reference sequence). The CDR3 nucleotides read TGCAGTGCAGATACTAGCTCTGGGGCCAACGTCCTGACTTTC. The encoded protein is CSADTSSGANVLTF.

A note on this clonotype: One end of the junction varies from germline; a read error may be responsible. This chain connects TRBV20-1 to TRBJ1-1, with D unresolved. CDR3 length: 16 amino acids. Germline V lookup: CDR1 DFQATT, CDR2 SNEGSKA (reference sequence). In DNA, the CDR3 is TGCAGTGCTAGCCCGTTAAGGTCAAAGGTCGCCCCTGAAGCTGTCTTT. It translates to CSASPLRSKVAPEAVF.

The CDR3 bases are TGTGCCAGCAGCCCCCCGCCGGGACAGTTCGGTGGAAACACCATATATTTT. Translated, it gives CASSPPPGQFGGNTIYF. The chain carries TRBV7-9 and TRBJ1-3; 7 bases fit TRBD1. The CDR3 has 17 amino acids. V gave up 5 bases and J gave up 3 bases; unmatched junction bases: 13. Per the germline V gene, CDR1 is SEHNR and CDR2 is FQNEAQ (reference sequence). Drawing the rest from reference TRBV7-9 and TRBJ1-3, the complete variable domain is DTGVSQNPRHKITKRGQNVTFRCDPISEHNRLYWYRQTLGQGPEFLTYFQNEAQLEKSRLLSDRFSAERPKGSFSTLEIQRTEQGDSAMYLCASSPPPGQFGGNTIYFGEGSWLTVV.

The chain carries TRBV15 and TRBJ2-1; a weak D match, TRBD2 (6 bases). Germline CDR1 LNHNV, CDR2 YYDKDF (reference sequence). Trimming cost V 0 bases and J 0 bases, with 12 bases left between them. The CDR3 spans 17 residues. CDR3 in amino acids: CATSRDRDFSSYNEQFF. The CDR3, as DNA: TGTGCCACCAGCAGAGATCGGGACTTCAGCTCCTACAATGAGCAGTTCTTC. The full variable domain, with the rest looked up from reference TRBV15 and TRBJ2-1, is DAMVIQNPRYQVTQFGKPVTLSCSQTLNHNVMYWYQQKSSQAPKLLFHYYDKDFNNEADTPDNFQSRRPNTSFCFLDIRSPGLGDTAMYLCATSRDRDFSSYNEQFFGPGTRLTVL.

Only one count was recorded for this clonotype. A read error is likely, as this CDR3 ends without the conserved phenylalanine or tryptophan. No DNA is shown, since the ends of the CDR3 on it are uncertain; the CDR3 is the one TCRdb lists. The chain combines TRBV7-2 with TRBJ1-5; no check of the table's D call, TRBD1, against the DNA was made. The V gene's germline CDR1 is SGHTA and CDR2 FQGNSA. The CDR3 is 17 residues long, counting both termini. This CDR3 reads CASLSGQGALSNQPHPV.

A note on this clonotype: The germline gene is not matched at one end of the junction; a read error may be the cause. This rearrangement joins TRBV24-1 to TRBJ2-1; the D is unclear. CDR3 length: 14 amino acids. CDR1 and CDR2 from the germline V gene are KGHDR and SFDVKD. This CDR3 reads CATSDTRPYNERFF. The CDR3 coding sequence is TGTGCCACCAGTGATACCAGACCATACAATGAGCGGTTCTTC.

In regard to this clonotype: Its ends do not fully match the called genes, so a read error is possible. V and J are TRBV7-3 and TRBJ2-1; D uncertain. The CDR3 extends over 17 amino acids. The germline V gene encodes CDR1 SGHTA and CDR2 FQGTGA. The CDR3 nucleotides read TGCGCCAGCAGCCTAGGCCCGGGTTTCTTAAACACAGATACGCAGTTCTTC. Translation: CASSLGPGFLNTDTQFF.

The rearrangement joins TRBV20-1 to TRBJ1-1, with D perhaps matching TRBD1 (6 bases). This CDR3 is 13 amino acids long. Between the trimmed V and J ends, which lost 5 bases and 0 bases, there was a span of 10 bases. Germline CDR1 DFQATT, CDR2 SNEGSKA (reference sequence). This chain's CDR3 is CSAPDSLNTEAFF. CDR3 coding DNA: TGCAGTGCTCCGGACAGTCTGAACACTGAAGCTTTCTTT.